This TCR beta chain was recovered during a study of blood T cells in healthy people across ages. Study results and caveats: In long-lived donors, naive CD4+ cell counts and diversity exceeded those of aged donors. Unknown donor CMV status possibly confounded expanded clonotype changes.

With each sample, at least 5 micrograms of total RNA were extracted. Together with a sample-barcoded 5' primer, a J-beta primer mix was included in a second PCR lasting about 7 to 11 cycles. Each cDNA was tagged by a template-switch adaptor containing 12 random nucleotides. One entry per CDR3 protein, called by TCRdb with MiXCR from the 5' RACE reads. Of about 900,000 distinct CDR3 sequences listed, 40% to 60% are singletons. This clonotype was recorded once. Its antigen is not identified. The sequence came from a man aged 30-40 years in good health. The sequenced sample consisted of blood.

This chain's CDR3 is CASSHDRGRNTGELFF. In DNA form, the CDR3 reads TGTGCCAGCAGCCACGACAGGGGCCGGAACACCGGGGAGCTGTTTTTT. The rearrangement links TRBV5-6 to TRBJ2-2; 8 bases match TRBD1. The CDR3 is 16 amino acids. After removal of 4 bases from V and 1 base from J, the junction contained 6 bases not matched to a gene. Germline CDR1 SGHDT, CDR2 YYEEEE.